Below, 26 T cell receptor beta chains from the same sample are listed, as sequenced in a study of Tregs in tolerant kidney transplant recipients. The assay was immunoSEQ multiplex PCR, and TCRdb's table has in-frame clones only and misses some. There are about 15,000 clones in the sample; 53% occur only once, and approximately 3% lies in the top ten. These receptors' targets are unknown. After 6 to 7 days with irradiated graft donor PBMCs, CFSE-labeled recipient PBMCs were FACS-sorted. Specimen: CD4+ T cells from blood cultured with allogeneic cells, collected before the transplant. These receptors originate from a human patient who received a combined kidney and bone marrow transplant.

The gene calls are TRBV4-3 and TRBJ2-2; 7 bases line up with TRBD2. With V trimmed by 4 bases and J by 1 base, 3 bases remained unmatched. Germline values: CDR1 LGHNA, CDR2 YSLEER. The CDR3 totals 15 residues. CDR3 region: CASSRGSRNTGELFF. The CDR3 nucleotides are TGCGCCAGCAGCCGCGGGAGTAGGAACACCGGGGAGCTGTTTTTT.

This clone was detected a few times. At one of its ends the junction is not consistent with the germline gene, which may arise from a read error. The same CDR3 also results from other DNA sequences found in this sample. J is TRBJ1-6 and V is TRBV18; D is unclear. The CDR3 loop spans 14 amino acids. In germline, CDR1 is KGHSH, CDR2 LQKENI. The CDR3 DNA reads as TGTGCCAGCTCCCTGGGGAGCGACCATTCCCCCCTCCACTTT. Protein product: CASSLGSDHSPLHF.

The V gene is TRBV5-1, the J gene TRBJ2-2; D possibly corresponds to TRBD1 (6 bases). This CDR3 comprises 17 residues. CDR1 and CDR2 from the germline V gene are SGHRS and YFSETQ. Trimming took 0 bases from V and 2 from J, leaving 14 bases between them. The CDR3 bases are TGCGCCAGCAGCTTGGTTTACAGGGTAATAAACACCGGGGAGCTGTTTTTT. This encodes CASSLVYRVINTGELFF.

The chain employs TRBV5-4 and TRBJ2-7; D remains ambiguous. V lost 2 bases and J lost 5, with 26 bases in between. This CDR3 is built from 18 residues. Germline V gene sequence: CDR1 SGHNT, CDR2 YYREEE (reference sequence). The CDR3 DNA follows: TGTGCCAGCAGCTTCGGCATTAGCTCAACCCGATTACGCGACGAGCAGTACTTC. Amino acids: CASSFGISSTRLRDEQYF.

V usage is TRBV2 and J usage is TRBJ2-7; 9 positions match TRBD2. The junction had 12 bases not matched to a gene; V was cut back by 10 bases and J by 2 bases. The germline V gene has CDR1 SNHLY and CDR2 FYNNEI. CDR3 length equals 15 residues. CDR3 bases: TGTGCCACCAACGCCCGGGGACTAGCTACCTACGAGCAGTACTTC. Its translation is CATNARGLATYEQYF.

The chain employs TRBV5-1 and TRBJ1-3; no definite D call. The CDR3 length is 13 residues. V dropped 1 base and J dropped 1 base, with 3 bases sitting between them. Germline loops: CDR1 SGHRS, CDR2 YFSETQ. The CDR3: CASSLLSGNTIYF. In DNA, the CDR3 is TGCGCCAGCAGCTTGCTTTCTGGAAACACCATATATTTT. Filled out from reference TRBV5-1 and TRBJ1-3, the complete variable domain reads KAGVTQTPRYLIKTRGQQVTLSCSPISGHRSVSWYQQTPGQGLQFLFEYFSETQRNKGNFPGRFSGRQFSNSRSEMNVSTLELGDSALYLCASSLLSGNTIYFGEGSWLTVV.

CDR3 amino acids: CASSLVREADTQYF. Written as DNA, the CDR3 is TGTGCCAGCAGCTTAGTCAGGGAGGCAGATACGCAGTATTTT. The J gene is TRBJ2-3, the V gene TRBV11-3; maybe TRBD2 (6 bases). The CDR3 contains 14 residues. V was clipped by 1 base and J by 4 bases, with 9 bases between them. From germline, CDR1 is SGHNT and CDR2 YENEEA.

This clone has only a few counts. At one end, the junction sequence differs from germline, possibly due to a read error. J is TRBJ1-2 and V is TRBV10-3; TRBD1 aligns across 7 bases. The length of the CDR3 is 14 residues. The germline V gene has CDR1 ENHRY and CDR2 SYGVKD. In DNA, the CDR3 is TGTGCCAGCAGTTCCCCGACAGGGAACTATGGCTACACCTTC. Protein product: CASSSPTGNYGYTF.

V and J are TRBV15 and TRBJ1-2; no firm D call. There are 13 residues in the CDR3. Trimming took off 2 bases at V and 0 bases at J, with 4 bases between the two ends. Germline CDR1 LNHNV, CDR2 YYDKDF (reference sequence). CDR3 amino acids: CATSRLSNYGYTF. The CDR3 nucleotides read TGTGCCACCAGCAGACTCTCTAACTATGGCTACACCTTC. The whole variable domain, filled in from reference TRBV15 and TRBJ1-2, reads DAMVIQNPRYQVTQFGKPVTLSCSQTLNHNVMYWYQQKSSQAPKLLFHYYDKDFNNEADTPDNFQSRRPNTSFCFLDIRSPGLGDTAMYLCATSRLSNYGYTFGSGTRLTVV.

This clone appeared a few times. The chain has TRBV11-3 and TRBJ2-7; 10 bases match TRBD2. With 2 bases clipped from V and 3 bases from J, the junction kept 13 bases outside the gene matches. The CDR3 is made up of 18 amino acids. From germline, CDR1 is SGHNT and CDR2 YENEEA. The CDR3 bases are TGTGCCAGCAGCTTAACGGGGACGAGCGGGAGGGCCCTCTACGAGCAGTACTTC. It specifies CASSLTGTSGRALYEQYF.

This clone was found once. The chain employs TRBV9 and TRBJ2-2; 8 nucleotides align to TRBD2. Looked up from germline, CDR1 is SGDLS and CDR2 is YYNGEE. The CDR3 is 16 amino acids. Trimming took 0 bases from V and 2 from J; bases not matched to a gene: 3. The CDR3 DNA reads as TGTGCCAGCAGCGTAGGTACTAGCGGAAACACCGGGGAGCTGTTTTTT. Its translation is CASSVGTSGNTGELFF. The full variable domain, its missing parts supplied by reference TRBV9 and TRBJ2-2, is DSGVTQTPKHLITATGQRVTLRCSPRSGDLSVYWYQQSLDQGLQFLIQYYNGEERAKGNILERFSAQQFPDLHSELNLSSLELGDSALYFCASSVGTSGNTGELFFGEGSRLTVL.

This sequence joins TRBV2 and TRBJ2-1; tentatively, D is TRBD2 (6 bases). The germline V gene encodes CDR1 SNHLY and CDR2 FYNNEI. This CDR3 is 14 amino acids long. Trimming removed 2 bases from V and 7 bases from J, with 12 bases in between. The CDR3 DNA is TGTGCCAGCAGTGAATCATTACTAGCAAATGAGCAGTTCTTC. This sequence encodes CASSESLLANEQFF.

The chain uses TRBV5-6 and TRBJ2-7; 7 nucleotides match TRBD2. This CDR3 is built from 16 residues. Germline V lookup: CDR1 SGHDT, CDR2 YYEEEE. Trimming cost V 0 bases and J 0 bases; bases outside gene matches: 6. The CDR3 spells CASSLGFGGSSYEQYF. CDR3 nucleotides: TGTGCCAGCAGCTTGGGATTCGGGGGGAGCTCCTACGAGCAGTACTTC.

This clone was found a few times. J is TRBJ1-5 and V is TRBV7-8; D perhaps matches TRBD1 (6 bases). The CDR3 has 12 residues. V lost 1 base and J lost 9, with 7 bases in between. CDR1 is SGHVS and CDR2 is FQNEAQ in the germline V gene. The CDR3: CASSLGGLPQHF. The CDR3, as DNA: TGTGCCAGCAGCTTAGGGGGGCTGCCCCAGCATTTT.

The rearrangement links TRBV6-1 to TRBJ2-1; possibly TRBD2 for D (6 bases). The germline gives CDR1 MNHNS, CDR2 SASEGT. Trimming stripped 7 bases from V and 7 bases from J, with 17 bases between. The length of the CDR3 is 14 residues. The CDR3 region has the DNA TGTGCCAGCACCCAGGCGGGGAGACAAAATGAGCAGTTCTTC. Its translation is CASTQAGRQNEQFF.

This clone has more than one count but fewer than ten. The rearrangement links TRBV5-1 to TRBJ2-3; 9 bases are a match to TRBD1. The germline V gene encodes CDR1 SGHRS and CDR2 YFSETQ. The CDR3 runs 15 residues. V shed 4 bases and J 0 bases; nucleotides not matched to a gene: 3. The CDR3 nucleotides read TGCGCCAGCAGCCCAGGACAGGGGAGCACAGATACGCAGTATTTT. Its protein product is CASSPGQGSTDTQYF.

This clone was found a few times. Distinct nucleotide sequences in the sample also encode this CDR3. This rearrangement joins TRBV30 to TRBJ1-2, with a possible D match to TRBD1 (6 bases). V was cut by 2 bases and J by 8 bases, with 21 bases left in between. CDR3 length equals 15 residues. CDR1 and CDR2 from the germline V gene are GTSNPN and SVGIG (reference sequence). The CDR3 bases are TGTGCCTGGAGTCACCCGGGGGGCGCGACGCGCGGCTACACCTTC. It yields the protein CAWSHPGGATRGYTF.

The chain recombines TRBV27 with TRBJ2-3, with 7 bases identical to TRBD2. The V gene's germline CDR1 is MNHEY and CDR2 SMNVEV (reference sequence). CDR3 length: 15 residues. The V gene end was trimmed by 8 bases and the J gene end by 4 bases; junction bases not matched to a gene: 12. CDR3 sequence (DNA): TGTGCCAGCGGAGAGCTCGGGCTAGCGGCAGATACGCAGTATTTT. This translates into CASGELGLAADTQYF.

This clone was seen a few times. The chain has TRBV28 and TRBJ2-1; 9 bases line up with TRBD2. The CDR3 contains 14 residues. V was pared by 2 bases and J by 8 bases, with 4 bases of the junction left unmatched. The V gene's germline CDR1 is MDHEN and CDR2 SYDVKM. For the CDR3, the DNA is TGTGCCAGCAGTTTAGCGGGAGGGTACGATGAGCAGTTCTTC. Its translation: CASSLAGGYDEQFF. Variable domain in full (rest from reference TRBV28 and TRBJ2-1): DVKVTQSSRYLVKRTGEKVFLECVQDMDHENMFWYRQDPGLGLRLIYFSYDVKMKEKGDIPEGYSVSREKKERFSLILESASTNQTSMYLCASSLAGGYDEQFFGPGTRLTVL.

The chain carries TRBV27 and TRBJ1-1; no definite D call. Trimming removed 1 base at V and 8 bases at J, with 11 bases between. Germline V CDR1 and CDR2: MNHEY, SMNVEV (reference sequence). The CDR3 is made up of 13 amino acids. CDR3 protein: CASSLYRVSEAFF. DNA for the CDR3: TGTGCCAGCAGTTTATACCGGGTATCGGAAGCTTTCTTT.

This clone came up a few times. The CDR3 region is CASSYRGLAGRNEQFF. As DNA, the CDR3 is TGTGCCAGCAGTTACCGGGGACTAGCGGGACGGAATGAGCAGTTCTTC. The gene calls are TRBV6-6 and TRBJ2-1; 13 nucleotides line up with TRBD2. Germline CDR1 reads MNHNY; CDR2 reads SVGAGI (reference sequence). The V and J ends lost 2 bases and 7 bases, in that order; junction bases with no gene match: 5. CDR3 length: 16 residues.

The J gene is TRBJ2-1, the V gene TRBV7-9; D remains unclear. Trimming removed 2 bases at V and 2 bases at J, with 7 bases between. The CDR3 extends over 14 amino acids. Germline assignment: CDR1 SEHNR and CDR2 FQNEAQ (reference sequence). The CDR3 nucleotides read TGTGCCAGCAGCTTAAGGCGGACCTACAATGAGCAGTTCTTC. Protein sequence: CASSLRRTYNEQFF.

V and J are TRBV4-3 and TRBJ1-1; 7 bases align to TRBD1. The V and J ends lost 0 bases and 10 bases, in that order; junction bases with no gene match: 5. In germline, CDR1 is LGHNA, CDR2 YSLEER. There are 13 residues in the CDR3. As DNA, the CDR3 is TGCGCCAGCAGCCAAGATAGGGGGCAGTTAGCTTTCTTT. It yields the protein CASSQDRGQLAFF.

The rearrangement joins TRBV5-1 to TRBJ1-1, with a possible D match to TRBD1 (5 bases). Germline V lookup: CDR1 SGHRS, CDR2 YFSETQ. CDR3 size: 14 residues. The V and J ends lost 5 bases and 0 bases respectively, with 11 bases between them. The CDR3 DNA sequence: TGCGCCAGCAGTTGGGGGGGTATGAACACTGAAGCTTTCTTT. Its translation is CASSWGGMNTEAFF.

This chain joins TRBV18 and TRBJ2-2, with 10 bases fitting TRBD2. This CDR3 has 18 amino acids. CDR1 is KGHSH, CDR2 LQKENI, per germline. The V segment lost 2 bases and the J segment 3 bases; nucleotides outside the gene matches: 9. The CDR3 spells CASSPYLAGARDTGELFF. The CDR3, as DNA: TGTGCCAGCTCACCATACCTAGCGGGAGCTCGCGACACCGGGGAGCTGTTTTTT.

The chain couples TRBV27 to TRBJ1-1; TRBD1 is a possible D gene (5 bases). The CDR3 is 14 residues long. The germline V gene has CDR1 MNHEY and CDR2 SMNVEV (reference sequence). V dropped 5 bases and J dropped 4 bases, with 14 bases sitting between them. The CDR3 loop is CASSPRTFATEAFF. For the CDR3, the DNA is TGTGCCAGCAGTCCCCGGACATTTGCCACTGAAGCTTTCTTT.